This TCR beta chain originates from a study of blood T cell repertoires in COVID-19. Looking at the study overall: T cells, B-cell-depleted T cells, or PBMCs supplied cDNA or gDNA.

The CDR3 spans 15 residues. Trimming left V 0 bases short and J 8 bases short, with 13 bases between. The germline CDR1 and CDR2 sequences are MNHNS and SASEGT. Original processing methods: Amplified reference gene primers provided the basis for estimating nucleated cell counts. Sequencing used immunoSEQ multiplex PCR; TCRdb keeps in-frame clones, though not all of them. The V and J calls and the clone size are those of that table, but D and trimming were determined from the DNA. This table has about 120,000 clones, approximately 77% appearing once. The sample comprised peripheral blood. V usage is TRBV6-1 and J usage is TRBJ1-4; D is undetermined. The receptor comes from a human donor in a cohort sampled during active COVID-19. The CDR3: CASSEAGRREEKLFF. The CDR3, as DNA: TGTGCCAGCAGTGAAGCTGGACGGAGGGAGGAAAAACTGTTTTTT.